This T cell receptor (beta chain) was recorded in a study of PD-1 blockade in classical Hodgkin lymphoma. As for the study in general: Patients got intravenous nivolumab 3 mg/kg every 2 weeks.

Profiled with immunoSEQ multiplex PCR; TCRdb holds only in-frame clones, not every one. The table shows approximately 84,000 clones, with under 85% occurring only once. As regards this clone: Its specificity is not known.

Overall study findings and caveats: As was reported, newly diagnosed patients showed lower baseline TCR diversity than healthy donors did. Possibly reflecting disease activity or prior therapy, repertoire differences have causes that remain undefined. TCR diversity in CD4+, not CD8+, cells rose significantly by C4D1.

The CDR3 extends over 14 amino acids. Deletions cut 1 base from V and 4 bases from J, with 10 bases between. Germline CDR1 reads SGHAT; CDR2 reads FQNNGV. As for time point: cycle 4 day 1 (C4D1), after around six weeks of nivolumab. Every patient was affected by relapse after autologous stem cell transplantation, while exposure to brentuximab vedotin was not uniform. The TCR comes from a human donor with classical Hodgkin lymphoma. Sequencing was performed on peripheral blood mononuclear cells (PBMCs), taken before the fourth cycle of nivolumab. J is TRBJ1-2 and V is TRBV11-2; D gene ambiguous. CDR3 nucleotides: TGTGCCAGCAGCTTAGTACAGACTGCCTATGGCTACACCTTC. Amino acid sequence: CASSLVQTAYGYTF.